This T cell receptor beta chain comes out of a study of shared clonotypes between healthy human individuals. Study overall: Per donor, three plates held CD4 naive cells, three held CD4 memory, two held CD8 naive and one held CD8 memory.

Germline V gene data show CDR1 as SGHRS and CDR2 as YFSETQ. This CDR3 spans 15 amino acids. Trimming cost V 1 base and J 5 bases; bases outside gene matches: 4. Measured with immunoSEQ multiplex PCR; TCRdb has only the in-frame clones, and not every one. This table has millions of clones, more than 90% appearing once. This chain joins TRBV5-1 and TRBJ2-7; 12 bases are shared with TRBD1. The receptor comes from a man between 18 and 35 years old in good health. Sequencing was done on a sample of naive CD4+ T cells sorted from blood. Subset of the sample: CD45RA+ positively selected. The CDR3 coding sequence is TGCGCCAGCAGCTTGAGAGGGACAGGGGGCGACGAGCAGTACTTC. This gives the protein CASSLRGTGGDEQYF.